These 10 T cell receptor beta chains share one sample of origin, sequenced in a study of Tregs in tolerant kidney transplant recipients. Sequenced by immunoSEQ multiplex PCR; TCRdb stores in-frame clones only, minus some. Recorded here are 9,900 or so clones; the top ten clones represent approximately 26%. Mixed chimerism was transient after nonmyeloablative marrow transplants from related graft donors. Specimen: CD8+ T cells from blood (PBMCs), collected 24 months after the transplant. The receptor source for this set is a human patient who received a combined kidney and bone marrow transplant. Some T cells may have originated in the graft donor.

Concerning this clone itself: Read data end 3 residues before the CDR3 end; the end is taken from the germline J gene. The chain combines TRBV5-1 with TRBJ1-6; 10 positions match TRBD1. In germline, CDR1 is SGHRS, CDR2 YFSETQ. The CDR3 length is 14 residues. J was trimmed by 7 bases and V by 5 bases; bases with no gene match: 3. CDR3 DNA (partial): TGCGCCAGCAGGATGGGACAGGGGAATTCACCC. Protein sequence: CASRMGQGNSP. The CDR3 as a whole reads CASRMGQGNSPLHF.

On this clone itself: The missing CDR3 end, 3 residues past where the read stops, is filled in from the germline J gene. This sequence joins TRBV2 and TRBJ2-3; tentatively, D is TRBD2 (6 bases). Trimming took off 3 bases at V and 0 bases at J, with 10 bases between the two ends. The germline V gene has CDR1 SNHLY and CDR2 FYNNEI. The CDR3 is 15 amino acids. The DNA read from the CDR3 is TGTGCCAGCAGTGATTGGAGGGTTAGCACAGATACG. This translates into CASSDWRVSTDT. The complete CDR3 protein is CASSDWRVSTDTQYF.

Comments on this clone: The read ends 3 residues before the CDR3 terminus; that terminus is restored from the germline J gene. V is TRBV2 and J is TRBJ2-1, with 16 positions matching TRBD2. The CDR3 is 19 residues long. CDR1 is SNHLY, CDR2 FYNNEI, per germline. With 8 bases clipped from V and 8 bases from J, the junction kept 18 bases outside the gene matches. This CDR3 reads CASGGGGLKGLAGGHEQFF. The sequenced CDR3 bases are TGTGCCAGCGGTGGGGGAGGGCTGAAGGGACTAGCGGGAGGGCATGAG.

A remark on this clone: The missing CDR3 end, 3 residues past where the read stops, is filled in from the germline J gene. The rearrangement uses TRBV19 and TRBJ2-1; maybe TRBD2 (5 bases). Trimming took off 8 bases at V and 7 bases at J, with 15 bases between the two ends. CDR3 length: 13 residues. CDR1 is LNHDA, CDR2 SQIVND, per germline (reference sequence). This CDR3 is CASQDARVNEQFF. CDR3 bases read: TGTGCCAGTCAGGATGCGAGGGTTAATGAG.

Points on this clone: The read terminates 3 residues before the CDR3 end, so the remaining end is supplied by the germline J gene. The chain is built from TRBV4-1 and TRBJ2-7, with D perhaps matching TRBD1 (6 bases). Germline-derived CDR1 and CDR2 are MGHRA and YSYEKL. The CDR3 runs to 18 residues. Trimming removed 3 bases at V and 4 bases at J, with 25 bases between. The DNA read from the CDR3 is TGCGCCAGCAGCCACACCATCTTCCCTCAGGGGACGAGTTACGAG. This encodes CASSHTIFPQGTSYE. Given in full, the CDR3 is CASSHTIFPQGTSYEQYF.

The sequenced CDR3 bases are TGTGCCAGCAGCTTATACGGGGACAGGGTAATA. This codes for CASSLYGDRVI. The whole CDR3 protein reads CASSLYGDRVIAFF. The chain has TRBV7-8 and TRBJ1-1; 9 bases agree with TRBD1. The read terminates 3 residues ahead of where the CDR3 ends, so the germline J gene completes it. Germline loops: CDR1 SGHVS, CDR2 FQNEAQ. This CDR3 region has 14 residues. Looking up the rest from reference TRBV7-8 and TRBJ1-1 gives the full variable domain: GAGVSQSPRYKVAKRGQDVALRCDPISGHVSLFWYQQALGQGPEFLTYFQNEAQLDKSGLPSDRFFAERPEGSVSTLKIQRTQQEDSAVYLCASSLYGDRVIAFFGQGTRLTVV.

For this clone: With the read ending 3 residues before the CDR3 end, the germline J gene is used to fill in that end. The chain uses TRBV2 and TRBJ2-1; possible D gene TRBD1, 6 bases. The germline CDR1 and CDR2 sequences are SNHLY and FYNNEI. This CDR3 contains 15 residues. The V end was cut by 5 bases, the J end by 0 bases, with 11 bases between. CDR3: CASSLDSSSYNEQFF. The CDR3 bases that were read are TGTGCCAGCAGTTTGGACAGCAGCTCCTACAATGAG.

On this clone itself: The DNA ends 3 residues before the CDR3 does, and the rest of the CDR3 is filled in from the germline J gene. V gene TRBV6-1 combines with J gene TRBJ1-2; 7 bases are shared with TRBD1. CDR3 length equals 15 residues. CDR1 and CDR2 from the germline V gene are MNHNS and SASEGT. Partial CDR3 DNA: TGTGCCAGCAGTGACGGCAGGGGGTACTCGGAAGGC. This codes for CASSDGRGYSEG. The complete CDR3 reads CASSDGRGYSEGYTF.

Details on this clone: The read finishes 3 residues shy of the CDR3 end, and the germline J gene is used to complete it. The V call is TRBV14, the J call TRBJ1-5, with a weak D call TRBD1 (5 bases). Per germline, CDR1 SGHDN and CDR2 FVKESK. Trimming stripped 0 bases from V and 0 bases from J, with 18 bases between. CDR3 length: 19 residues. CDR3 bases read: TGTGCCAGCAGCCAAGATCCCCCAGGGAGGGTGAGTAGCAATCAGCCC. Protein product: CASSQDPPGRVSSNQP. The whole CDR3 sequence reads CASSQDPPGRVSSNQPQHF.

About this clone itself: From the germline J gene comes the end of the CDR3, since the read stops 3 residues before it. The chain couples TRBV30 to TRBJ2-7, with D possibly matching TRBD2 (5 bases). CDR3 length: 13 residues. Deletions cut 3 bases from V and 6 bases from J, with 15 bases between. CDR1 GTSNPN and CDR2 SVGIG come from the germline V gene (reference sequence). The covered CDR3 bases are TGTGCCTGGAGCCCACTAGTTTCCGCCGAG. Protein sequence: CAWSPLVSAE. The full CDR3 protein is CAWSPLVSAEQYF.